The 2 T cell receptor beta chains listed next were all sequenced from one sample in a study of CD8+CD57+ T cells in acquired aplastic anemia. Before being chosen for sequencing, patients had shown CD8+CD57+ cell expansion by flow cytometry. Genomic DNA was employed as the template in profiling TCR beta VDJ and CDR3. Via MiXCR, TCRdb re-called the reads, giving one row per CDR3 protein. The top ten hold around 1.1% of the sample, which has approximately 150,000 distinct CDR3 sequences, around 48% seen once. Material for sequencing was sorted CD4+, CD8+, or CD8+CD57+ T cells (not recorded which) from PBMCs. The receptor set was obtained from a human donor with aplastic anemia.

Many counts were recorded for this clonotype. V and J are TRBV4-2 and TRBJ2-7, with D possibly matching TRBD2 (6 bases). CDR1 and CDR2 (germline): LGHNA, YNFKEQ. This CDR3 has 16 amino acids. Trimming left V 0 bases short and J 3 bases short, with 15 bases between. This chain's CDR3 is CASSQDLGGTGYEQYF. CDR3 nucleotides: TGTGCCAGCAGCCAAGATCTGGGGGGTACGGGCTACGAGCAGTACTTC.

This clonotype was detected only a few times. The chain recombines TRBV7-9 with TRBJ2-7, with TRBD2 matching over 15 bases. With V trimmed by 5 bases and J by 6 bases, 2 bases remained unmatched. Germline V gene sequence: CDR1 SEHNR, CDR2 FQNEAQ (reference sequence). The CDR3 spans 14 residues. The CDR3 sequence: CASSGLAGGIEQYF. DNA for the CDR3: TGTGCCAGCAGCGGACTAGCGGGAGGGATCGAGCAGTACTTC.